This T cell receptor beta chain was sequenced during a study of cytomegalovirus exposure and HLA in healthy donors. The CDR3 is 12 residues long. V shed 6 bases and J shed 6 bases, with 11 bases lying between them. Germline values: CDR1 MDHEN, CDR2 SYDVKM. Primers for the PCR totalled 60 Vbeta and 13 Jbeta. The table came from immunoSEQ multiplex PCR; TCRdb's copy has only in-frame clones and leaves some out. The table has about 97,000 clones, about four fifths seen once. Study-wide results and caveats: There were fewer than 200 TCR beta chains listed as cytomegalovirus-associated. Segments of the TCR beta V type were, in most cases, productive about 90% or about 30% of the time in an earlier analysis. The authors reported that TCR beta sequences could predict HLA-A and HLA-B alleles. These predictions were accurate for most subjects in the first cohort.

As to this clone: Its target is not known.

The V call is TRBV28, the J call TRBJ1-1; D gene uncertain. The source of this sequence is a woman in her thirties or forties in good health and CMV-seronegative. Sequencing input: PBMCs. The CDR3 DNA follows: TGTGCCAGCAGAGGTGCTAGCGCTGAAGCTTTCTTT. Protein product: CASRGASAEAFF.